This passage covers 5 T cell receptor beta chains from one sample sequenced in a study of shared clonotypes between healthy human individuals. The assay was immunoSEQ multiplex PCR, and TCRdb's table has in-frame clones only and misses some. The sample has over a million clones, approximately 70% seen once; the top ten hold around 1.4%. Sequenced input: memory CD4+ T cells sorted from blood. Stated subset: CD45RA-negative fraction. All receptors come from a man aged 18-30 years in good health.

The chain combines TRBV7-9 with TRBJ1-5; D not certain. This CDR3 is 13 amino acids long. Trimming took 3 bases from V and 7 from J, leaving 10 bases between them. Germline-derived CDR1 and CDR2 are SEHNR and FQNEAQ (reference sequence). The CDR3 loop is CASSLGREQPQHF. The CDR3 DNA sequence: TGTGCCAGCAGCTTGGGCCGCGAGCAGCCCCAGCATTTT.

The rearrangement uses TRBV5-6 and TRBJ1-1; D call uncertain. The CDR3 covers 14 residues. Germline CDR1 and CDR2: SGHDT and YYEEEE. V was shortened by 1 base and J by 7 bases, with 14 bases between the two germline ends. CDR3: CASSLRVGRVEAFF. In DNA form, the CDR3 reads TGTGCCAGCAGCTTGAGGGTTGGGAGGGTTGAAGCTTTCTTT.

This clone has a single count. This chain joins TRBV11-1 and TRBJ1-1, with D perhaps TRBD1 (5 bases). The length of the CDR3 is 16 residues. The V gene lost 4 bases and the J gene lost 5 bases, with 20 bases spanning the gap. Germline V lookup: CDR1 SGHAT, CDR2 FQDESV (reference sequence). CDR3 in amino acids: CASSSDTSGRGTEAFF. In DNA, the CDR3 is TGTGCCAGCAGCTCGGATACGAGCGGGCGGGGGACTGAAGCTTTCTTT.

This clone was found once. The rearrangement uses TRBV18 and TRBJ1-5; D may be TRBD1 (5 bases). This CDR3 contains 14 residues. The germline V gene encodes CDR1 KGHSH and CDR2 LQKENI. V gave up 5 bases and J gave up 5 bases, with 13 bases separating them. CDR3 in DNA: TGTGCCAGCTCAATAAAAGGGGACTATCAGCCCCAGCATTTT. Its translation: CASSIKGDYQPQHF. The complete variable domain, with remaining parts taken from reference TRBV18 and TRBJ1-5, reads NAGVMQNPRHLVRRRGQEARLRCSPMKGHSHVYWYRQLPEEGLKFMVYLQKENIIDESGMPKERFSAEFPKEGPSILRIQQVVRGDSAAYFCASSIKGDYQPQHFGDGTRLSIL.

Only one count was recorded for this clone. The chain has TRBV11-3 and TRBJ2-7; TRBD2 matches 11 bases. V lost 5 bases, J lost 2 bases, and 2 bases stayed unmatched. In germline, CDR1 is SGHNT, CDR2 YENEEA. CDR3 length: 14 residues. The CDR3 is CASSQTSGAYEQYF. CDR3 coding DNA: TGTGCCAGCAGCCAGACTAGCGGGGCCTACGAGCAGTACTTC.